This entry concerns a single TCR beta chain. This clone was seen only once. No cognate antigen has been identified for it. No clone much larger than this one lies a single base away; base qualities are absent. The receptor library was made with the immunoSEQ multiplex PCR assay. Drawn from immuneACCESS, this table holds only the in-frame rearrangements with V and J called that TCRdb kept. Clones are partly lost; checked studies trace under half to an unresolved V gene and leave the rest unexplained. For this sample the table gives roughly 54,000 clones, of which nearly 90% were detected only once. 10% to 15% of the sample belongs to the ten largest clones. The data were taken from a study of CD4+ T cells in melanoma (dated 2022 in TCRdb). Looking at the study overall: The study investigated neoantigen-specific CD4+ T cells in human melanoma.

The CDR3 starts with the cysteine, ends with the phenylalanine, and has 12 residues. Only the CDR3 region is kept as DNA, spanning 36 bases read in frame from base 1. CDR1 and CDR2 are read off the germline V gene as SQVTM and ANQGSEA. At the junction V is shortened by 3 bases and J by 6 bases, with 11 bases in between. Donors were patients with melanoma. The paper's findings and limits, for the study overall: The report described a correlation between neoantigen-specific CD4+ T cells and the function of CD8+ T cells, macrophages and B cells. According to the report, neoantigen-specific CD4+ T cells in melanoma displayed diverse differentiation states.

This clonotype originated in a human donor with melanoma. The material sequenced was peripheral blood. The rearranged segments are TRBV29-1 and TRBJ1-2, with TRBD1 perhaps the D gene, on 5 matching bases. The CDR3 protein is CSVDRSGNGYTF. The nucleotide sequence is given as TGCAGCGTTGATCGATCAGGGAATGGCTACACCTTC.